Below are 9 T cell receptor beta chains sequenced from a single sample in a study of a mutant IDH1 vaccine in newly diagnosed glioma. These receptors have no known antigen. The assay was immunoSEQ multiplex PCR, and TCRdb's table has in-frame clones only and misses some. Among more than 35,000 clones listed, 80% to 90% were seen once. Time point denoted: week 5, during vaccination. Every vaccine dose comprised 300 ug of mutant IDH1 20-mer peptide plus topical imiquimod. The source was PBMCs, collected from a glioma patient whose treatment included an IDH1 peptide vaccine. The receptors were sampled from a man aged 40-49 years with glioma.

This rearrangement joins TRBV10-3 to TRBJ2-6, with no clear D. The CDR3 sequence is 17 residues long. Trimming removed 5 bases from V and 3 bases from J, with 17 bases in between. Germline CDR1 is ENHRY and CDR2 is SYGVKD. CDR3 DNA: TGTGCCATCAGTTTTGTATGGCTGAAGAGTGGGGCCAACGTCCTGACTTTC. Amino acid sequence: CAISFVWLKSGANVLTF.

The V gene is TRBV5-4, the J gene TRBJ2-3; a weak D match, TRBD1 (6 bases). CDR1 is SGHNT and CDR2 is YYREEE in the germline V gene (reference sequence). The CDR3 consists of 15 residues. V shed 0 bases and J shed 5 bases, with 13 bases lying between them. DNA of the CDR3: TGTGCCAGCAGCTTGGAGGCCACACAGGGAGATACGCAGTATTTT. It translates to CASSLEATQGDTQYF.

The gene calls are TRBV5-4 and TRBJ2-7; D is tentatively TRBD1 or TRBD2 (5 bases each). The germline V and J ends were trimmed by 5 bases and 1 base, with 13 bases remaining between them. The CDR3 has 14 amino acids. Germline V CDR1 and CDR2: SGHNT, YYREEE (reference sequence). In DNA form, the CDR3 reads TGTGCCAGCAGGGGGACGTTGGCTTCCTACGAGCAGTACTTC. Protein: CASRGTLASYEQYF.

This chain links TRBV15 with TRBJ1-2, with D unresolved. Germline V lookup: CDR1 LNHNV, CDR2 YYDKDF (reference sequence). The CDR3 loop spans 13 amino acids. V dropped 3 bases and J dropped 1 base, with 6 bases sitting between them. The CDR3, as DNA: TGTGCCACCAGCAGTACTGATAACTATGGCTACACCTTC. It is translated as CATSSTDNYGYTF.

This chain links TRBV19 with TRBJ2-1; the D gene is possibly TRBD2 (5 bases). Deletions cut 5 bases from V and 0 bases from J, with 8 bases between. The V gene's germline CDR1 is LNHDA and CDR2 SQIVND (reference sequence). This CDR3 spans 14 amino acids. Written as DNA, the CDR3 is TGTGCCAGTAGTGTCCGGGGCTCCTACAATGAGCAGTTCTTC. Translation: CASSVRGSYNEQFF.

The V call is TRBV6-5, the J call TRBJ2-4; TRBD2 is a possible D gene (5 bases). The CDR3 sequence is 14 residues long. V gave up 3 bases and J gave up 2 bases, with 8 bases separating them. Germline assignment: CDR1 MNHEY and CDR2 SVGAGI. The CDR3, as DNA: TGTGCCAGCAGTTATTCGGGGACCAAAAACATTCAGTACTTC. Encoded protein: CASSYSGTKNIQYF.

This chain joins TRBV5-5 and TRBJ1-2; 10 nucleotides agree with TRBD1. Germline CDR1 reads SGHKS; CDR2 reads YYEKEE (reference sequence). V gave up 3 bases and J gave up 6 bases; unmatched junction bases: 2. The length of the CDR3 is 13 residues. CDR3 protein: CASSSGQGDGYTF. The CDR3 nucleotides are TGTGCCAGCAGCTCAGGACAGGGGGATGGCTACACCTTC.

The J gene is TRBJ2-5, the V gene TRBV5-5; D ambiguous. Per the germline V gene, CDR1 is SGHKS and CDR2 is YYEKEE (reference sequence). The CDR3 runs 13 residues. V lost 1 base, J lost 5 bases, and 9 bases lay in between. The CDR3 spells CASSLPPGETQYF. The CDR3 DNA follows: TGTGCCAGCAGCTTGCCCCCTGGGGAGACCCAGTACTTC.

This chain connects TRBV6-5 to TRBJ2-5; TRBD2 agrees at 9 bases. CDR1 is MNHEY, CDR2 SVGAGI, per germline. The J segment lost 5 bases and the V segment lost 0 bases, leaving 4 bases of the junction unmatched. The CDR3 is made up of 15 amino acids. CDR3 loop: CASSYSAGGGETQYF. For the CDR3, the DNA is TGTGCCAGCAGTTACTCAGCGGGAGGAGGTGAGACCCAGTACTTC.